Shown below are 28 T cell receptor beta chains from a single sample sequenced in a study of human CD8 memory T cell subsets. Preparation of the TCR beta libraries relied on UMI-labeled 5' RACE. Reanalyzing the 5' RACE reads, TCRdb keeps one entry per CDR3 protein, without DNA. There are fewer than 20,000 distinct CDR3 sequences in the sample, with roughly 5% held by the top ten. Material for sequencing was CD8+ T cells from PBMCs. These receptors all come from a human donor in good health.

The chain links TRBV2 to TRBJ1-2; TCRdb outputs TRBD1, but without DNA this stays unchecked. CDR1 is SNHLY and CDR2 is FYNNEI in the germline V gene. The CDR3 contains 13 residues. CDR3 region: CASSQGQVYGYTF.

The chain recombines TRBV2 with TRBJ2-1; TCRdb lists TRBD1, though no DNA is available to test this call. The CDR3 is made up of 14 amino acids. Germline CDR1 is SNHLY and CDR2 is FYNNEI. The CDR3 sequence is CASSGGTGPGEQFF.

CDR3 protein: CASSERNRLYGYTF. V gene TRBV6-1 combines with J gene TRBJ1-2; checking the TCRdb D call of TRBD1 is not possible without DNA. The length of the CDR3 is 14 residues. The germline gives CDR1 MNHNS, CDR2 SASEGT.

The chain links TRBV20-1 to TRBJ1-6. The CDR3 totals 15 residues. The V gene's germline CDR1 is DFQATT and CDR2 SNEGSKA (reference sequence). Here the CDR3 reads CSAPSTGSYNSPLHF.

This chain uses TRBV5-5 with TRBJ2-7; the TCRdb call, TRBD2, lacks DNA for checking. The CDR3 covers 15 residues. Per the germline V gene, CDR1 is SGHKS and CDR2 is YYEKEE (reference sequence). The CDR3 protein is CASSLEGRPSYEQYF.

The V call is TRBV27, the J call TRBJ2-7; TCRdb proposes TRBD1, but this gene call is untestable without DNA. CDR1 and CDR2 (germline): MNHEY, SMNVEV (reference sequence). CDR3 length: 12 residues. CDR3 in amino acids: CASGQGVYEQYF.

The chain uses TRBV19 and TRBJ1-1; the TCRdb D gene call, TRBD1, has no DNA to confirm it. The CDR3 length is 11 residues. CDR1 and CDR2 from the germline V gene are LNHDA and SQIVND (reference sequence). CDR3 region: CASLFGGEAFF.

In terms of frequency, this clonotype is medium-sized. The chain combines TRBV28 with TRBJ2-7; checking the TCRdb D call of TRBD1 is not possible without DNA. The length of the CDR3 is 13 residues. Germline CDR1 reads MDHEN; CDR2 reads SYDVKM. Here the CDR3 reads CASSEGSSYEQYF.

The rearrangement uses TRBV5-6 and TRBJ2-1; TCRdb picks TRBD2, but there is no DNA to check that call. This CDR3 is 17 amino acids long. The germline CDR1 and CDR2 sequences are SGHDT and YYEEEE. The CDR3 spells CASSFLTSLAGLNEQFF.

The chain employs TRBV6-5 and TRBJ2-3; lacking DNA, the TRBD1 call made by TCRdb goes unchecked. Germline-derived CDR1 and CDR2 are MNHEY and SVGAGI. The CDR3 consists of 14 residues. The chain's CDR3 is CASSYSRPLDTQYF.

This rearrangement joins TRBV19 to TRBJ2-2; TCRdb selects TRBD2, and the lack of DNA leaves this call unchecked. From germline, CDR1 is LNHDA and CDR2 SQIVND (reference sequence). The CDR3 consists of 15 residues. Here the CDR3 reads CASSIRAHDVGELFF.

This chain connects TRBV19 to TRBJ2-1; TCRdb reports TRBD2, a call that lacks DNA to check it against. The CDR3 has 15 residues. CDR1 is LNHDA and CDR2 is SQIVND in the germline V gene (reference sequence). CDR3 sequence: CASSAGISLNNEQFF. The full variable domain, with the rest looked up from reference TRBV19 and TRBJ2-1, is DGGITQSPKYLFRKEGQNVTLSCEQNLNHDAMYWYRQDPGQGLRLIYYSQIVNDFQKGDIAEGYSVSREKKESFPLTVTSAQKNPTAFYLCASSAGISLNNEQFFGPGTRLTVL.

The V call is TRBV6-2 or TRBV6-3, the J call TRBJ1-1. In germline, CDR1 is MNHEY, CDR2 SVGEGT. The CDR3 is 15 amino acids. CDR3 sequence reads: CASSYPAYNPAEAFF.

The CDR3 spells CASSPGQVEQFF. The V call is TRBV18, the J call TRBJ2-1. The CDR3 is 12 residues long. Germline CDR1 KGHSH, CDR2 LQKENI.

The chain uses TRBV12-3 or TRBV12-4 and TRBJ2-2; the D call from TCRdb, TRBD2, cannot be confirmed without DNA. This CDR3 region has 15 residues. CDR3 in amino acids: CASSPPGTSTGELFF.

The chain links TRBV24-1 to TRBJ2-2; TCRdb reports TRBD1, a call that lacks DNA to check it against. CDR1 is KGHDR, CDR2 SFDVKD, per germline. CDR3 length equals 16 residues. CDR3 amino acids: CATSDPRQGSAGELFF.

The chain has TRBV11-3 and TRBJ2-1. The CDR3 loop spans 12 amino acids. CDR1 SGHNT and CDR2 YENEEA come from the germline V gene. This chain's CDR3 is CASSLDPNEQFF.

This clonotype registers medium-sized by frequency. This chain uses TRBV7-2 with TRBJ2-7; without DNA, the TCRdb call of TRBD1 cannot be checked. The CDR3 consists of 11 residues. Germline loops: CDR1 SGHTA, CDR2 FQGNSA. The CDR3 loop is CASSFGTEQYF.

CDR3 residues: CASSLRGGNTDTQYF. The chain combines TRBV7-9 with TRBJ2-3; there is no DNA to check the TCRdb D call of TRBD1. The CDR3 contains 15 residues. Per germline, CDR1 SEHNR and CDR2 FQNEAQ (reference sequence).

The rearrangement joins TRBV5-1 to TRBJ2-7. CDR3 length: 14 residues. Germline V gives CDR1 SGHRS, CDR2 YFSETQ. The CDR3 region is CASSIPDSSYEQYF.

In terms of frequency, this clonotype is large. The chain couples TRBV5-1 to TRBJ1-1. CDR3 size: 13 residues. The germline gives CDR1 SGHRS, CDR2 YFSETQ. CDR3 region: CASSLSQNTEAFF.

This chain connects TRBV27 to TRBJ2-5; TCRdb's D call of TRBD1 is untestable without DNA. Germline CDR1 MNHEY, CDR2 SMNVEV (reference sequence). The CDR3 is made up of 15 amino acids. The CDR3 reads CASSLGTEPQETQYF.

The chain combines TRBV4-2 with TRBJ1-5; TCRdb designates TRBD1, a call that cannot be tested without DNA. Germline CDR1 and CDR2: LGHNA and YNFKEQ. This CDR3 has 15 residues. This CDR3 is CASSRTGGNDQPQHF.

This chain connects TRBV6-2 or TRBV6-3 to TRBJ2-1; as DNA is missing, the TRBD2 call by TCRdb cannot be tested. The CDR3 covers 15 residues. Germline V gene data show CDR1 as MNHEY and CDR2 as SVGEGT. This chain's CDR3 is CASTLDGRGYNEQFF.

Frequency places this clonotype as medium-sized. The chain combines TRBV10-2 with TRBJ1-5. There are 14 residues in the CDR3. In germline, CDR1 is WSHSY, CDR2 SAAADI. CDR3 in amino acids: CASSENLMSQPQHF.

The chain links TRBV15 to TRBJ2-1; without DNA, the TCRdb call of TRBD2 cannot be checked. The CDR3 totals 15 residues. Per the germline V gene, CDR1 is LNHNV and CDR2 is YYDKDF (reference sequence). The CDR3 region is CATSRPLAGGPEQFF.

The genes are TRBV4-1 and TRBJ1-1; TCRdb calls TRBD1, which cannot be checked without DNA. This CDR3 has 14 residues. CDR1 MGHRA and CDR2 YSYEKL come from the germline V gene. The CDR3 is CASSQERTGTEAFF.

Here the CDR3 reads CASSEESLGDSGYF. This chain uses TRBV2 with TRBJ2-3. Germline CDR1 reads SNHLY; CDR2 reads FYNNEI. This CDR3 has 14 amino acids. Complete variable domain (other parts from reference TRBV2 and TRBJ2-3): EPEVTQTPSHQVTQMGQEVILRCVPISNHLYFYWYRQILGQKVEFLVSFYNNEISEKSEIFDDQFSVERPDGSNFTLKIRSTKLEDSAMYFCASSEESLGDSGYFGPGTRLTVL.